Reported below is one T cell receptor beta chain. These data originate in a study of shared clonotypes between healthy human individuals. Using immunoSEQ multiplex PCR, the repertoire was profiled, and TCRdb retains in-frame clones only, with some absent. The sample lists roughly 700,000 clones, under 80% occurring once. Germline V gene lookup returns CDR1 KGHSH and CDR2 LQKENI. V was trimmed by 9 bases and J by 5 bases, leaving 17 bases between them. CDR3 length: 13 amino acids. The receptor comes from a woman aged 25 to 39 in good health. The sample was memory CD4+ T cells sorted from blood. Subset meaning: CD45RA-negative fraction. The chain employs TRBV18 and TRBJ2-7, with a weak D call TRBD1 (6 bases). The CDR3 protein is CASQTGTRDEQYF. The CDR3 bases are TGTGCCAGTCAAACCGGGACAAGGGACGAGCAGTACTTC.